The clone carrying this TCR beta chain was found a few times. The antigen is undetermined. This entry belongs to a study of T cell repertoires in cytomegalovirus infection. CDR1 and CDR2 (germline): SGHDT, YYEEEE. There are 15 residues in the CDR3. V shed 0 bases and J 7 bases; nucleotides not matched to a gene: 6. TCRdb reprocessed the reads via MiXCR and lists one record per CDR3 protein. The table records approximately 590,000 distinct CDR3 sequences, 40% of them present only once. Sequenced here: cultured PBMCs, sampled from culture after CMV antigen stimulation. The receptor was derived from a human donor in good health (CMV status not recorded). Some clones in this sample may be carry-over from other donors' samples. The chain links TRBV5-6 to TRBJ1-1, with 10 bases fitting TRBD1. Written as DNA, the CDR3 is TGTGCCAGCAGCTTGGTGACAGGGGGCCGGGGTGAAGCTTTCTTT. It translates to CASSLVTGGRGEAFF.